This entry concerns a single TCR beta chain. The data originate from a study of blood T cell repertoires in COVID-19. Study information: COVID-19 samples collected from the United States, Italy and Spain covered acute and convalescent phases. The analysed material was cDNA or gDNA that came from T cells, B-cell-depleted T cells, or PBMCs.

Enrollment of patients from Seattle took place during active infection, with longitudinal follow-up. The germline V gene has CDR1 LNHDA and CDR2 SQIVND (reference sequence). V gave up 3 bases and J gave up 6 bases; unmatched junction bases: 0. The CDR3 loop spans 13 amino acids. Methods used by the authors: From reference gene primer amplification, estimates of nucleated cell counts were derived. Profiled with immunoSEQ multiplex PCR; TCRdb holds only in-frame clones, not every one. Clone size and V and J calls were adopted from that table, with D and trimming inferred from the DNA. In the table there are roughly 460,000 clones, 70% to 90% of which are singletons.

The sample taken for sequencing was peripheral blood. The rearrangement links TRBV19 to TRBJ1-1, with 11 bases aligning to TRBD1. The receptor comes from a man in his late teens or twenties with COVID-19, enrolled during active disease. The CDR3 coding sequence is TGTGCCAGTAGTATGGACAGGGGGCCTGAAGCTTTCTTT. Translation: CASSMDRGPEAFF.